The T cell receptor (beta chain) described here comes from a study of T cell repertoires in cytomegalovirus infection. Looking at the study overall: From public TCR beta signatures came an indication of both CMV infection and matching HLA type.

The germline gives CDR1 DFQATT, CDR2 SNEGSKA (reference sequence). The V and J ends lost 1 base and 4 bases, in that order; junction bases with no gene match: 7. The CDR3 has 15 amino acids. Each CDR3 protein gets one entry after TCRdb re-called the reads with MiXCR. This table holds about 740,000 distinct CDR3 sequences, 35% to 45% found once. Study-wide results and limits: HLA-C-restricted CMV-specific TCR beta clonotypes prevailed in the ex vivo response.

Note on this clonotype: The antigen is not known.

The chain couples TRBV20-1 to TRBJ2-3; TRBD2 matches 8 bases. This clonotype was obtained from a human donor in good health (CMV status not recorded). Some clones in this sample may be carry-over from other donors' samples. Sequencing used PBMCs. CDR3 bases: TGCAGTGCTAGAGGGCGGCCTAGCGGGCCAGATACGCAGTATTTT. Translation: CSARGRPSGPDTQYF.